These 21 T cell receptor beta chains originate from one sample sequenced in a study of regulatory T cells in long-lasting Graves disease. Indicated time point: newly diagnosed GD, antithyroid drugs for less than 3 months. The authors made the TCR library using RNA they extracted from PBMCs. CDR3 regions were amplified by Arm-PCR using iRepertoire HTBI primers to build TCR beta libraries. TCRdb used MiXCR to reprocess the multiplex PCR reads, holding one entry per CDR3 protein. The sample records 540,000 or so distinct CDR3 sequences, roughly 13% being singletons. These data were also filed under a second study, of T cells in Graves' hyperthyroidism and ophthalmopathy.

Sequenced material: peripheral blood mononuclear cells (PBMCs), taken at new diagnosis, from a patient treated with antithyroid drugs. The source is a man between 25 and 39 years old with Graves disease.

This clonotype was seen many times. The CDR3 region has the DNA TGTGCCAGCAGCCAAGGCCTAGACTATGGCTACACCTTC. Amino acid sequence: CASSQGLDYGYTF. This rearrangement joins TRBV3-1 to TRBJ1-2; D remains ambiguous. V gave up 1 base and J gave up 3 bases, with 6 bases separating them. This CDR3 has 13 residues. CDR1 and CDR2 (germline): LGHDT, YNNKEL (reference sequence).

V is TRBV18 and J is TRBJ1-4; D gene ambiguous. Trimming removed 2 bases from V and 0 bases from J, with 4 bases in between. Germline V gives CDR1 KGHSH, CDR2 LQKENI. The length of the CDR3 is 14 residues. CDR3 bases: TGTGCCAGCTCACCAGGCACAACTAATGAAAAACTGTTTTTT. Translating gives CASSPGTTNEKLFF.

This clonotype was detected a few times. The DNA of the CDR3 is TGTGCCAGCAGCGGTGGGACTTTTGTCTCCCAAGAGACCCAGTACTTC. Protein product: CASSGGTFVSQETQYF. This sequence joins TRBV7-6 and TRBJ2-5; TRBD2 might be the D (6 bases). Trimming shortened V by 5 bases and J by 1 base, and 17 bases separated the two germline ends. Germline CDR1 and CDR2: SGHVS and FNYEAQ. The CDR3 sequence is 16 residues long.

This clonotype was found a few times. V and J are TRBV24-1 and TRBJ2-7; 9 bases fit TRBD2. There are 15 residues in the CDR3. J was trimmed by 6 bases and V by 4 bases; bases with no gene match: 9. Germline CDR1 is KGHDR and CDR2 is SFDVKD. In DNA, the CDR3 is TGTGCCACCAGTGACCGGCGGGCTAGCGGGATCGAGCAGTACTTC. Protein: CATSDRRASGIEQYF.

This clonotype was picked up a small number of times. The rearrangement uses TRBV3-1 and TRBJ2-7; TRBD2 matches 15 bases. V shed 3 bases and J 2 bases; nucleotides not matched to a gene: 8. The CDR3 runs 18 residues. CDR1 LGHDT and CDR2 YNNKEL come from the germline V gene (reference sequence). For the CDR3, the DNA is TGTGCCAGCAGCCAGTGGACTAGCGGGAGGGCCGGCGCCTACGAGCAGTACTTC. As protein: CASSQWTSGRAGAYEQYF.

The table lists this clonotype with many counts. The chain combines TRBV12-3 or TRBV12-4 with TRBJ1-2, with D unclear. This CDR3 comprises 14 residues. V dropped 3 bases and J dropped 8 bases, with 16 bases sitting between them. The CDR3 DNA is TGTGCCAGCAGTTTGGGCAGCCACCAGGCGGGCTACACCTTC. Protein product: CASSLGSHQAGYTF.

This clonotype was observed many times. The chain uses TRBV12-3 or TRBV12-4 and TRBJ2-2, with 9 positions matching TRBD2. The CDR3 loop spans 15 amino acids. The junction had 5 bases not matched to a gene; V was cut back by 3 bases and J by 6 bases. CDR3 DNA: TGTGCCAGCAGTTTTGGGACTAGCTTCGCCGGGGAGCTGTTTTTT. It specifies CASSFGTSFAGELFF.

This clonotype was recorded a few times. CDR3 region: CASSLGTLAKNIQYF. In DNA, the CDR3 is TGTGCCAGCAGTTTAGGGACATTAGCCAAAAACATTCAGTACTTC. The V and J genes are TRBV12-3 or TRBV12-4 and TRBJ2-4, with a tentative D call TRBD1 (5 bases). Deletions cut 1 base from V and 0 bases from J, with 7 bases between. This CDR3 contains 15 residues.

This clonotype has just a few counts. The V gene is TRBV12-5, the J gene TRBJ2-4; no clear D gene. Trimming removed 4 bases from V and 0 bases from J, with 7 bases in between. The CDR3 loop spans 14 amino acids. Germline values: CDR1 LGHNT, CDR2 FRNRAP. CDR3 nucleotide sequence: TGTGCTAGTGGTTCCCTGACAGCCAAAAACATTCAGTACTTC. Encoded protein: CASGSLTAKNIQYF.

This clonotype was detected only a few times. Here the CDR3 DNA reads TGCAGTGCTAGTGGACCGCCCGACTACACCTTC. Protein sequence: CSASGPPDYTF. The chain uses TRBV20-1 and TRBJ1-2, with D unclear. This CDR3 contains 11 residues. Deletions cut 3 bases from V and 10 bases from J, with 12 bases between. Germline assignment: CDR1 DFQATT and CDR2 SNEGSKA (reference sequence).

As DNA, the CDR3 is TGTGCCTGGAGTGTACAGTCTAGCGGGAGCTACGAGCAGTACTTC. It translates to CAWSVQSSGSYEQYF. The V gene is TRBV30, the J gene TRBJ2-7; TRBD2 aligns across 10 bases. J was trimmed by 3 bases and V by 0 bases; bases with no gene match: 5. The length of the CDR3 is 15 residues. CDR1 GTSNPN and CDR2 SVGIG come from the germline V gene (reference sequence). The full variable domain, completed using reference TRBV30 and TRBJ2-7, is SQTIHQWPATLVQPVGSPLSLECTVEGTSNPNLYWYRQAAGRGLQLLFYSVGIGQISSEVPQNLSASRPQDRQFILSSKKLLLSDSGFYLCAWSVQSSGSYEQYFGPGTRLTVT.

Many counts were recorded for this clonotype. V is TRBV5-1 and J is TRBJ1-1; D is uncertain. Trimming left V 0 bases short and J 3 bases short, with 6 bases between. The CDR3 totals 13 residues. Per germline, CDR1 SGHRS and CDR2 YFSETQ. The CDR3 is CASSLVVDTEAFF. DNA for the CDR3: TGCGCCAGCAGCTTGGTAGTTGACACTGAAGCTTTCTTT.

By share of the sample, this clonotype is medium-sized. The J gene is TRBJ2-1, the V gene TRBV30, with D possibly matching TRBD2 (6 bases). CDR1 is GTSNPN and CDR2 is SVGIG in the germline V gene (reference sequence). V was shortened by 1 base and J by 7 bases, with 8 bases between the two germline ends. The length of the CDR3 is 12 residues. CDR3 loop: CAWSATRNEQFF. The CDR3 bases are TGTGCCTGGAGTGCGACTAGAAATGAGCAGTTCTTC.

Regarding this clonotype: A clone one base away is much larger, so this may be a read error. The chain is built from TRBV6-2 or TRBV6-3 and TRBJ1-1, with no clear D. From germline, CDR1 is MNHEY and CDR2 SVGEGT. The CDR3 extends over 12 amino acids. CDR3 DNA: TGTGCCAGCAATTACTCGAGTCGTGAAGCTTTCTTT. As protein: CASNYSSREAFF.

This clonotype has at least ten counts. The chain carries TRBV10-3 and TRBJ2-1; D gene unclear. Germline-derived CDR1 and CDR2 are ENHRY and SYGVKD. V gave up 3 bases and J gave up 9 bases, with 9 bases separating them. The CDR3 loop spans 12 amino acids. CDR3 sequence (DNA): TGTGCCATCAGTGATGGGAAGACTGAGCAGTTCTTC. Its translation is CAISDGKTEQFF.

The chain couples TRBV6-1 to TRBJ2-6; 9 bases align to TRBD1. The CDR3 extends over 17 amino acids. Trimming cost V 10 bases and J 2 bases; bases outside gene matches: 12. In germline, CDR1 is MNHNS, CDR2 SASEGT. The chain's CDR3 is CAIPLWTGAPGANVLTF. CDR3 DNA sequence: TGTGCCATCCCTTTATGGACAGGGGCGCCTGGGGCCAACGTCCTGACTTTC.

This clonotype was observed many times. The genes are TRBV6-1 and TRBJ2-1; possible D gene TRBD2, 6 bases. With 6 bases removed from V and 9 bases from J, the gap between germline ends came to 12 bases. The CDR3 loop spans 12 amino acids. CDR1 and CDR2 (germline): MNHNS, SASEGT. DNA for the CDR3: TGTGCCAGCAGAATATCGGGAGTTGAGCAGTTCTTC. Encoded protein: CASRISGVEQFF.

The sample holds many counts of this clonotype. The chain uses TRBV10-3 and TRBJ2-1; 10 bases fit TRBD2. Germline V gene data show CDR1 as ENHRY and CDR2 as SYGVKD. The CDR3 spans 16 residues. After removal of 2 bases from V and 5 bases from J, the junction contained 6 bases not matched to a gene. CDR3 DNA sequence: TGTGCCATCAGTGAGCCCCTGACTAGCGGGCACAATGAGCAGTTCTTC. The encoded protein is CAISEPLTSGHNEQFF.

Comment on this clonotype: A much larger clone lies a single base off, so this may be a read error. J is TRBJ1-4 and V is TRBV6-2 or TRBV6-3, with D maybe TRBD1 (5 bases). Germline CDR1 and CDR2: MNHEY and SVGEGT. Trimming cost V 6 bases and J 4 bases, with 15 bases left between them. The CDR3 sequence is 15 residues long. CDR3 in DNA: TGTGCCAGCAGACGCGGGATAGGGGATAATGAAAAACTGTTTTTT. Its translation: CASRRGIGDNEKLFF.

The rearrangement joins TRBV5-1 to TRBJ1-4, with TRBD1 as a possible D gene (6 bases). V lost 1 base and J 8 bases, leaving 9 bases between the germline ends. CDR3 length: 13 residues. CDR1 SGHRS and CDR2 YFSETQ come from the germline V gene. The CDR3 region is CASSLQGTEKLFF. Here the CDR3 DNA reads TGCGCCAGCAGCTTGCAGGGGACCGAAAAACTGTTTTTT. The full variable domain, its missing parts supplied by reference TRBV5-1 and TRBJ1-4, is KAGVTQTPRYLIKTRGQQVTLSCSPISGHRSVSWYQQTPGQGLQFLFEYFSETQRNKGNFPGRFSGRQFSNSRSEMNVSTLELGDSALYLCASSLQGTEKLFFGSGTQLSVL.

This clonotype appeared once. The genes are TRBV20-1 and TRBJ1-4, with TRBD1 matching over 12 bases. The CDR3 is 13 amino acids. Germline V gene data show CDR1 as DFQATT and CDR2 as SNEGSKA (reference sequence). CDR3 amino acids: CTATGTGGRKLFF. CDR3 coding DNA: TGCACAGCCACCGGGACAGGGGGCCGAAAACTGTTTTTT.